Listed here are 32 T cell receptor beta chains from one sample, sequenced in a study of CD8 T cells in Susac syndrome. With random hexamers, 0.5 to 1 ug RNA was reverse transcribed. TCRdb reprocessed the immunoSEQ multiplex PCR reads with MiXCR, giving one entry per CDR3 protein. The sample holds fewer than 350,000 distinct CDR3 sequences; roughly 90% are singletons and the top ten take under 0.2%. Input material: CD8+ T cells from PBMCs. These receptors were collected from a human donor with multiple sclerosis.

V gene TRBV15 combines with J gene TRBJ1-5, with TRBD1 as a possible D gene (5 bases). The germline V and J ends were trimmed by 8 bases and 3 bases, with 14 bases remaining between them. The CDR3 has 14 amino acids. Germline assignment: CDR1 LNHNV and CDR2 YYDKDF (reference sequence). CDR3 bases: TGTGCCACCGCAAGGGACCCGCTCAATCAGCCCCAGCATTTT. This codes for CATARDPLNQPQHF. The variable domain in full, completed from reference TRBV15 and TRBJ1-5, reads DAMVIQNPRYQVTQFGKPVTLSCSQTLNHNVMYWYQQKSSQAPKLLFHYYDKDFNNEADTPDNFQSRRPNTSFCFLDIRSPGLGDTAMYLCATARDPLNQPQHFGDGTRLSIL.

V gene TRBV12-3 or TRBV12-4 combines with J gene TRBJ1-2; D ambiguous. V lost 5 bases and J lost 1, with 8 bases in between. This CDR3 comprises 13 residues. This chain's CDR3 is CASSPGNNYGYTF. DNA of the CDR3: TGTGCCAGCAGTCCTGGAAATAACTATGGCTACACCTTC.

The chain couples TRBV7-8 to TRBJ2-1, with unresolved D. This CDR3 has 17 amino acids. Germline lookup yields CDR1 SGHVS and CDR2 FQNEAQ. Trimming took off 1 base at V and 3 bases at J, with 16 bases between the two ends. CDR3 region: CASSLGGPGLFYNEQFF. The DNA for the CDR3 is TGTGCCAGCAGCTTAGGAGGCCCGGGCCTTTTCTACAATGAGCAGTTCTTC.

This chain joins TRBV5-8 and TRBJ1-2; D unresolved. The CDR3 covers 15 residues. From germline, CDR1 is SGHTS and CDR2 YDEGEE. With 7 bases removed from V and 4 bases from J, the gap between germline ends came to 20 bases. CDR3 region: CASYGLWDLSYGYTF. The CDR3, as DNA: TGTGCCAGCTACGGCCTCTGGGATCTGAGCTATGGCTACACCTTC.

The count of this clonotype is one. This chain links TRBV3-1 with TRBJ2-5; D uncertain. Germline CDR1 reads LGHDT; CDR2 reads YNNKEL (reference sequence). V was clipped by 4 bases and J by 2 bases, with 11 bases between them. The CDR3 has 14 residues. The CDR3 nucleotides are TGTGCCAGCAGCCCTAGATGGGCACAAGAGACCCAGTACTTC. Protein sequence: CASSPRWAQETQYF.

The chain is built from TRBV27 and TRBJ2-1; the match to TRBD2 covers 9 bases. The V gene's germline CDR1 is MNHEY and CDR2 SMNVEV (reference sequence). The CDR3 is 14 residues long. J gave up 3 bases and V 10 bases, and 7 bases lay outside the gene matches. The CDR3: CATRAGGFYNEQFF. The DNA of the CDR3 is TGTGCCACCCGGGCGGGAGGGTTCTACAATGAGCAGTTCTTC.

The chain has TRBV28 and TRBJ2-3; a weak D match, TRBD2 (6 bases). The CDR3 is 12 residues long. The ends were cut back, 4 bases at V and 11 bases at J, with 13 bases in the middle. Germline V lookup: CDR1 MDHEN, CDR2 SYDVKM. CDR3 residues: CASSSPGTWQYF. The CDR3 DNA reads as TGTGCCAGCAGTTCTCCCGGGACTTGGCAGTATTTT.

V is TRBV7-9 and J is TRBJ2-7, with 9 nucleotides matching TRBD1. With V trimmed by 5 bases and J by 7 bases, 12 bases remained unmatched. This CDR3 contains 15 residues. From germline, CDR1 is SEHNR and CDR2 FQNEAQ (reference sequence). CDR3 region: CASSPDGQGYVEQYF. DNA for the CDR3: TGTGCCAGCAGCCCAGATGGACAGGGGTATGTAGAGCAGTACTTC.

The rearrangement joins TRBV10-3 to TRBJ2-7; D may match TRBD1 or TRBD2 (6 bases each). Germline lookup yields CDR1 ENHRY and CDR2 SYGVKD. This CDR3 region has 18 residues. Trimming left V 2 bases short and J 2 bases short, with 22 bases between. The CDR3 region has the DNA TGTGCCATCAGTGAGCCCGGGGACTGGAACAGGGACCCCTACGAGCAGTACTTC. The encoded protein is CAISEPGDWNRDPYEQYF.

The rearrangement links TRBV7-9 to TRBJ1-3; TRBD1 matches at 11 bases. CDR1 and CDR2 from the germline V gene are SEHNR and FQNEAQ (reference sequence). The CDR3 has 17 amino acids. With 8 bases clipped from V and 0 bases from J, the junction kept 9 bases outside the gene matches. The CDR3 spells CASPGTGGRSSGNTIYF. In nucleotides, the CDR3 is TGTGCCAGCCCCGGGACAGGGGGTAGGAGCTCTGGAAACACCATATATTTT.

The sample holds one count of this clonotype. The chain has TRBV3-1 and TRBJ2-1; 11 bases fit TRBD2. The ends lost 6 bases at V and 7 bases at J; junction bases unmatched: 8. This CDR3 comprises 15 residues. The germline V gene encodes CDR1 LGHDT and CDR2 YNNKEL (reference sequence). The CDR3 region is CASSTLAGETNEQFF. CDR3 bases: TGTGCCAGCAGTACACTAGCGGGAGAGACGAATGAGCAGTTCTTC.

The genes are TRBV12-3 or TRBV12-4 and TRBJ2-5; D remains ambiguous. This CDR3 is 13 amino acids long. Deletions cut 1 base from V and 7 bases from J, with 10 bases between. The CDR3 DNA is TGTGCCAGCAGTTTAGGCTATCCAGCGACCCAGTACTTC. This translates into CASSLGYPATQYF.

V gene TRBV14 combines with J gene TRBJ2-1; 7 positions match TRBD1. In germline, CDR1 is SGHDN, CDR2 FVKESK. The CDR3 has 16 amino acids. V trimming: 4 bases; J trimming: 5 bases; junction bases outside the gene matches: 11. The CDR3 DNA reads TGTGCCAGCAGCCTAACAGGGGCTAAAGGGGACAATGAGCAGTTCTTC. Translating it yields CASSLTGAKGDNEQFF.

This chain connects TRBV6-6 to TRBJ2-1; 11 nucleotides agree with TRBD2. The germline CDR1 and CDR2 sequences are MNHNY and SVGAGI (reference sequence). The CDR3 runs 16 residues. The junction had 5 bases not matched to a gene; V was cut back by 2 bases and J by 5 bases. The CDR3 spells CASSYLAGGGDNEQFF. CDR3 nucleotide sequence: TGTGCCAGCAGTTACCTAGCGGGAGGTGGGGACAATGAGCAGTTCTTC.

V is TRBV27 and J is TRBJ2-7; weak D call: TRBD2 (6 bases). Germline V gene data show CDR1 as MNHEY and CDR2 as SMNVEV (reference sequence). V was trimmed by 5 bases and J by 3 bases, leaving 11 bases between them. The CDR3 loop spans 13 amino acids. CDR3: CASSHPGDYEQYF. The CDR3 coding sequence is TGTGCCAGCAGTCACCCGGGGGACTACGAGCAGTACTTC.

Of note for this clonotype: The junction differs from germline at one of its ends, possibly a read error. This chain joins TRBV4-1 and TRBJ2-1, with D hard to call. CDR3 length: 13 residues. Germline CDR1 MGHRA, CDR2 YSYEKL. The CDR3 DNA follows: TGCGCCAGCAGCCAAGCCGCCACTTATCCCCGGGTCTTC. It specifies CASSQAATYPRVF.

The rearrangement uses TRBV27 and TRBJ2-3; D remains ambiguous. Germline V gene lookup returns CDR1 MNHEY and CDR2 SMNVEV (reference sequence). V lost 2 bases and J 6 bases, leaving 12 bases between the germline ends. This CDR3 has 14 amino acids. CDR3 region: CASSLTPSADTQYF. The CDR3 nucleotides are TGTGCCAGCAGTTTAACTCCCTCGGCGGATACGCAGTATTTT.

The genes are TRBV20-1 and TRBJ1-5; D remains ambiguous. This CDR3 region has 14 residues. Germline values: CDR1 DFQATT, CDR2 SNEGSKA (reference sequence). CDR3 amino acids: CSLPGPGGNQPQHF. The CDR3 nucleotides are TGCAGCCTCCCCGGGCCTGGTGGCAATCAGCCCCAGCATTTT.

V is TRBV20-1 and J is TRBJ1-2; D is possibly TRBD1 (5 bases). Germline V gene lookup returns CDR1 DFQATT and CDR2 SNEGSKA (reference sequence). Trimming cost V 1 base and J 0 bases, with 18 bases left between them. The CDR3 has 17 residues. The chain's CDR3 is CSARVEGSGSANYGYTF. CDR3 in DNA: TGCAGTGCTAGAGTTGAGGGGTCAGGGTCGGCTAACTATGGCTACACCTTC.

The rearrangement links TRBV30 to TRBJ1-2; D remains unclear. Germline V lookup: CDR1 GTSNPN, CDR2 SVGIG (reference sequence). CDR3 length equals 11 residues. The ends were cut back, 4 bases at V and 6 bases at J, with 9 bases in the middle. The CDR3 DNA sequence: TGTGCCTGGATCCGAAGAGATGGCTACACCTTC. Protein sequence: CAWIRRDGYTF.

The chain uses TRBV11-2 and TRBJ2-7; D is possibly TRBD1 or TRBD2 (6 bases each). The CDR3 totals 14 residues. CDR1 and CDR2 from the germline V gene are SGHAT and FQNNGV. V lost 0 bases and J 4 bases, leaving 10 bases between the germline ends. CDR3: CASSLERGVYEQYF. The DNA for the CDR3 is TGTGCCAGCAGCTTAGAGAGGGGGGTTTACGAGCAGTACTTC.

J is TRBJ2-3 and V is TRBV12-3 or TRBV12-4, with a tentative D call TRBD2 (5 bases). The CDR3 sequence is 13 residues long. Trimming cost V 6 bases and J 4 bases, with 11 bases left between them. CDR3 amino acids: CASRSDYPDTQYF. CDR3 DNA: TGTGCCAGCAGATCCGACTACCCAGATACGCAGTATTTT.

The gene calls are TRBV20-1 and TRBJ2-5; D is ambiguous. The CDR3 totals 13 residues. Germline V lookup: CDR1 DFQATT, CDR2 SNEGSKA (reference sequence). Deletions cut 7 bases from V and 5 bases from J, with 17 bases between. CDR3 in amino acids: CSGLDGLRETQYF. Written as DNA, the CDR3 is TGCAGTGGTCTAGACGGCCTTAGGGAGACCCAGTACTTC.

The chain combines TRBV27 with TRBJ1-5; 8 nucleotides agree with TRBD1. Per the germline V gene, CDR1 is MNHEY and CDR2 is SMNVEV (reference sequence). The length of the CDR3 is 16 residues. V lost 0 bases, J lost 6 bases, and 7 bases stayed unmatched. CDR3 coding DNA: TGTGCCAGCAGTTTATCGGGGCAGGGGGCCGGTCAGCCCCAGCATTTT. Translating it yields CASSLSGQGAGQPQHF.

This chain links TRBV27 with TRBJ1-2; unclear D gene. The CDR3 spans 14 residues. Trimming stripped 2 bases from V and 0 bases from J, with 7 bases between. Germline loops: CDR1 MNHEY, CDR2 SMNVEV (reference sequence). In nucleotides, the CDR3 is TGTGCCAGCAGTTTAAGGCCGGCTAACTATGGCTACACCTTC. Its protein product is CASSLRPANYGYTF.

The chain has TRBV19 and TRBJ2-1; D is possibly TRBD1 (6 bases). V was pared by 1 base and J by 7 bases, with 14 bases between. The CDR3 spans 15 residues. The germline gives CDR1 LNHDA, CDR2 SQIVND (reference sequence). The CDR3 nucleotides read TGTGCCAGTAGTATAGGGGGGCGGAGTCGGAATGAGCAGTTCTTC. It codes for CASSIGGRSRNEQFF.

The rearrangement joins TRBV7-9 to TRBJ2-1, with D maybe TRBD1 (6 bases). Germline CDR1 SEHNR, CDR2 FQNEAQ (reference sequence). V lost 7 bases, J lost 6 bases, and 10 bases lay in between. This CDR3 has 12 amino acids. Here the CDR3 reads CASILGGNEQFF. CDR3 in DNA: TGTGCCAGCATATTAGGGGGCAATGAGCAGTTCTTC.

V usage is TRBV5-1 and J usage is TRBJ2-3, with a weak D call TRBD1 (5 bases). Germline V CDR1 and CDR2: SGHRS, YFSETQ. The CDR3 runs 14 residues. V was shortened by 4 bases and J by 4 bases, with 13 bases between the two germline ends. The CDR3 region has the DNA TGCGCCAGCAGCACTACCTGGGGCCCAGATACGCAGTATTTT. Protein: CASSTTWGPDTQYF.

The CDR3 nucleotides are TGTGCCAGCAGAATACGGGACAGCGGTACCTACGAGCAGTACTTC. It yields the protein CASRIRDSGTYEQYF. The chain couples TRBV28 to TRBJ2-7, with 7 bases aligning to TRBD1. Trimming removed 6 bases from V and 2 bases from J; junction bases left unmatched: 10. This CDR3 contains 15 residues. The germline gives CDR1 MDHEN, CDR2 SYDVKM.

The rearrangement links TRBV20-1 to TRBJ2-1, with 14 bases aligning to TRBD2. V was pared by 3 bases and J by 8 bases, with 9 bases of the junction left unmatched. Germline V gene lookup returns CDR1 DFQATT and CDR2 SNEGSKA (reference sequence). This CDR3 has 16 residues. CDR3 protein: CSARFPGLAGVDEQFF. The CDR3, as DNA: TGCAGTGCTAGGTTCCCGGGACTAGCGGGAGTTGATGAGCAGTTCTTC.

For the CDR3, the DNA is TGTGCCAGCAGCTCTGAGCCCACGCTTGACTATGGCTACACCTTC. Translation: CASSSEPTLDYGYTF. The V call is TRBV5-5, the J call TRBJ1-2, with no clear D. CDR3 length equals 15 residues. Germline values: CDR1 SGHKS, CDR2 YYEKEE (reference sequence). V shed 3 bases and J shed 3 bases, with 15 bases lying between them. The variable domain in full, completed from reference TRBV5-5 and TRBJ1-2, reads DAGVTQSPTHLIKTRGQQVTLRCSPISGHKSVSWYQQVLGQGPQFIFQYYEKEERGRGNFPDRFSARQFPNYSSELNVNALLLGDSALYLCASSSEPTLDYGYTFGSGTRLTVV.

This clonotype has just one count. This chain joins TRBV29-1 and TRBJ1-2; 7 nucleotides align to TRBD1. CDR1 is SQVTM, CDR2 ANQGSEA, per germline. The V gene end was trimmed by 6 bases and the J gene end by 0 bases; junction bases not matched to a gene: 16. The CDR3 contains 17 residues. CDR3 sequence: CSVLGLVSGQTNYGYTF. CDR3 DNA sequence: TGCAGCGTACTGGGTCTAGTTTCGGGACAGACTAACTATGGCTACACCTTC.